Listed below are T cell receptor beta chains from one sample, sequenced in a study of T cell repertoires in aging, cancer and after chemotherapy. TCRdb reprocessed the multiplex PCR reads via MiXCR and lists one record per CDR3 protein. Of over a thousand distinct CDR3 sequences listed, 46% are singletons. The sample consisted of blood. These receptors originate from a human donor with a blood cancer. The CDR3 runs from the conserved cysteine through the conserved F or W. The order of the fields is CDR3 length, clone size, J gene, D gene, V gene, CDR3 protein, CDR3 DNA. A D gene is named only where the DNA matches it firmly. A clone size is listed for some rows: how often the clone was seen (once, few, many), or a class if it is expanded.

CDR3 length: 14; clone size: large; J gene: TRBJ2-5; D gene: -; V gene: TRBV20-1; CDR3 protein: CSAISSGSRETQYF; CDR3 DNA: TGCAGTGCTATAAGCTCCGGGTCCCGAGAGACCCAGTACTTC
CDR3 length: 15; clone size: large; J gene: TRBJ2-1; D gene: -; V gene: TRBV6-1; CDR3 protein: CASIMSGGSYNEQFF; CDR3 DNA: TGTGCCAGCATAATGAGCGGCGGCTCCTACAATGAGCAGTTCTTC
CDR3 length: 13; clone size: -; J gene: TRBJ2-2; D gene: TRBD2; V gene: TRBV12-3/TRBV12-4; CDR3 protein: CASSTLAGGELFF; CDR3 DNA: TGTGCCAGCAGTACCCTAGCGGGCGGGGAGCTGTTTTTT
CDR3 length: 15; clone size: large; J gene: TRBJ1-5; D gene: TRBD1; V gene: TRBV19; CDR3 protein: CASSMGGTGLQPQHF; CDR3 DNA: TGTGCCAGTAGTATGGGTGGGACAGGGCTCCAGCCCCAGCATTTT
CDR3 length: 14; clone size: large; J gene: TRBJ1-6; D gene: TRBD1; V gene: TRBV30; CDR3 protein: CAWSEPGQDSPLHF; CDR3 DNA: TGTGCCTGGAGTGAGCCGGGACAGGATTCACCCCTCCACTTT
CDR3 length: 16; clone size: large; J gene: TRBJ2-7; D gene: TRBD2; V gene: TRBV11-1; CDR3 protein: CASSPRGGAGGSEQYF; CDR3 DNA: TGTGCCAGCAGCCCCCGGGGCGGTGCGGGAGGTTCCGAGCAGTACTTC
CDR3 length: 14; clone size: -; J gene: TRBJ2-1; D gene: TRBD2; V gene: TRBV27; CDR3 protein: CASSPLAGGNEQFF; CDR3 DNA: TGTGCCAGCAGCCCCCTAGCGGGAGGGAATGAGCAGTTCTTC
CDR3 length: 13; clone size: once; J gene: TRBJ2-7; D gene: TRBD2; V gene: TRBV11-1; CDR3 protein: CASSSSGKDEQYF; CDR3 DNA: TGTGCCAGCAGCTCTAGCGGGAAGGACGAGCAGTACTTC
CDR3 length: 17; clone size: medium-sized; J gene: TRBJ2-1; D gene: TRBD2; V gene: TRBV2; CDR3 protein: CASTRTSLGLSYNEQFF; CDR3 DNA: TGTGCCAGCACCCGGACTAGCTTGGGGCTCTCCTACAATGAGCAGTTCTTC
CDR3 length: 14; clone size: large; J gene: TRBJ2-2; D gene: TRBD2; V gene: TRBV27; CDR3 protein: CASSYSGGTGELFF; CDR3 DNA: TGTGCCAGCAGCTATAGCGGGGGGACCGGGGAGCTGTTTTTT
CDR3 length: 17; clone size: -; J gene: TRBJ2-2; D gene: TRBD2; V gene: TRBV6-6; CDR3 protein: CASSHRLAGGPPGELFF; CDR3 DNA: TGTGCCAGCAGTCACCGACTAGCGGGAGGGCCTCCCGGGGAGCTGTTTTTT
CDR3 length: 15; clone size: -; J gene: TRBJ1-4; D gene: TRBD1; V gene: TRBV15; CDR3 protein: CATSRRTGLNEKLFF; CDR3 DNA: TGTGCCACCAGCAGGCGGACAGGCCTGAATGAAAAACTGTTTTTT
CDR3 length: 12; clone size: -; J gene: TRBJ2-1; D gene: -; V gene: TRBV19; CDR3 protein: CASSIEGPGQFF; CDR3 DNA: TGTGCCAGTAGTATTGAAGGACCCGGGCAGTTCTTC
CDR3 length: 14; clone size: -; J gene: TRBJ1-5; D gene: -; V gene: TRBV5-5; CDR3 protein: CASWVFYSNQPQHF; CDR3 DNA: TGTGCCAGCTGGGTGTTTTATAGCAATCAGCCCCAGCATTTT
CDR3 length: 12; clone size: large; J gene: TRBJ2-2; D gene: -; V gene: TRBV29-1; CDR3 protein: CISRGHTGELFF; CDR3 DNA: TGCATCTCCCGGGGTCACACCGGGGAGCTGTTTTTT
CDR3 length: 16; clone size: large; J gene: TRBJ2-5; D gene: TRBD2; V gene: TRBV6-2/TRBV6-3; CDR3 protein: CASSYGLAGTQETQYF; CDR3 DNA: TGTGCCAGCAGTTACGGTCTAGCGGGAACTCAAGAGACCCAGTACTTC
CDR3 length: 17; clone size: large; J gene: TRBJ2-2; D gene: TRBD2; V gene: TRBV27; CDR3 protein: CASSLSPGRADTGELFF; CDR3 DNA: TGTGCCAGCAGTTTATCCCCCGGGAGGGCGGACACCGGGGAGCTGTTTTTT
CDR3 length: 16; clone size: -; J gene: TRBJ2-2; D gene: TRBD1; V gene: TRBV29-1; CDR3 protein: CSVGRGQGANTGELFF; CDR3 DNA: TGCAGCGTTGGGAGAGGTCAGGGGGCAAACACCGGGGAGCTGTTTTTT
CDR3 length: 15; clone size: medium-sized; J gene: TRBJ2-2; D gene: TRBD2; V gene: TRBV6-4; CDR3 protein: CASSSSHSGTGELFF; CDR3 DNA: TGTGCCAGCAGTTCTTCTCATAGCGGGACCGGGGAGCTGTTTTTT
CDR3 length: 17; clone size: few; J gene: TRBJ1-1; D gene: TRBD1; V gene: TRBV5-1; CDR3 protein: CASSNVRTGGDRTEAFF; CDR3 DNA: TGCGCCAGCAGCAACGTACGGACAGGGGGCGACCGGACTGAAGCTTTCTTT
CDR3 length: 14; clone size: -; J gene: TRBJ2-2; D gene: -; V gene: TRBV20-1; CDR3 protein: CSVRGTLNTGELFF; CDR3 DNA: TGCAGTGTAAGAGGGACTCTGAACACCGGGGAGCTGTTTTTT
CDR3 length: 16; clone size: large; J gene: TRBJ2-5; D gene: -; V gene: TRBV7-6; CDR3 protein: CASSLAVAGLGETQYF; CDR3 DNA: TGTGCCAGCAGCTTAGCGGTGGCAGGGCTGGGGGAGACCCAGTACTTC
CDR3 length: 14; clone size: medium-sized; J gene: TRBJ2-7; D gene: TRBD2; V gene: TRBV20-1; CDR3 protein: CSARFSGGRLEQYF; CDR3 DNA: TGCAGTGCTAGATTTAGCGGGGGCCGTCTCGAGCAGTACTTC
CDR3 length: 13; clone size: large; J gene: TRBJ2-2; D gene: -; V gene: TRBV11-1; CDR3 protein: CASNRERTGELFF; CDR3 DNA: TGTGCCAGCAACCGGGAGAGAACCGGGGAGCTGTTTTTT
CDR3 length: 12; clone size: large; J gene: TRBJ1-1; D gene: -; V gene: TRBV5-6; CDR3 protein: CASSLGTFEAFF; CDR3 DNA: TGTGCCAGCAGCCTCGGGACGTTTGAAGCTTTCTTT
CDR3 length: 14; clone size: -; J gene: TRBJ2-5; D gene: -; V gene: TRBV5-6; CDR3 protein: CASSPRRDGETQYF; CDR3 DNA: TGTGCCAGCAGCCCCCGACGGGACGGGGAGACCCAGTACTTC
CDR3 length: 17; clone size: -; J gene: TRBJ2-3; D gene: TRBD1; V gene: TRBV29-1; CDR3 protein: CSVDASPGQGSTDTQYF; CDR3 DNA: TGCAGCGTTGATGCATCCCCGGGACAGGGATCCACAGATACGCAGTATTTT
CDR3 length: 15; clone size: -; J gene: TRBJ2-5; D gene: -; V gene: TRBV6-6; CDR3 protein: CASGITAGNQETQYF; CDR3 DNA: TGTGCCAGCGGGATAACTGCGGGCAACCAAGAGACCCAGTACTTC
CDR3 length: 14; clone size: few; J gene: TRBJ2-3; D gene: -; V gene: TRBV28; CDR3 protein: CASSVASRTDTQYF; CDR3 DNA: TGTGCCAGCAGCGTAGCGAGTAGGACAGATACGCAGTATTTT
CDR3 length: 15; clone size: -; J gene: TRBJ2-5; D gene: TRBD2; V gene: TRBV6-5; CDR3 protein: CASSGLAGGQETQYF; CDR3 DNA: TGTGCCAGCAGTGGACTAGCGGGGGGGCAAGAGACCCAGTACTTC
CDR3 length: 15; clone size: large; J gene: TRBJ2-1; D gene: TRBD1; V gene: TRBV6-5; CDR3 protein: CASSYSLQGPNEQFF; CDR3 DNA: TGTGCCAGCAGTTACTCGTTACAGGGGCCAAATGAGCAGTTCTTC
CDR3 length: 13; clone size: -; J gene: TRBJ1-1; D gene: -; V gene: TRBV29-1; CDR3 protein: CSVSGGRNTEAFF; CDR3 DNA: TGCAGCGTGTCCGGGGGGAGGAACACTGAAGCTTTCTTT
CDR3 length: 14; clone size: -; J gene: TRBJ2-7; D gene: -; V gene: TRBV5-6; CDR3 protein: CASSLPARAHEQYF; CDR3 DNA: TGTGCCAGCAGCTTGCCGGCGAGGGCCCACGAGCAGTACTTC
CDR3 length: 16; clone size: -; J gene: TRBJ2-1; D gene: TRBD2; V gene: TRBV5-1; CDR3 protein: CASSGSLIAGGGEQFF; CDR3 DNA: TGCGCCAGCAGCGGGTCCTTAATAGCGGGAGGAGGCGAGCAGTTCTTC
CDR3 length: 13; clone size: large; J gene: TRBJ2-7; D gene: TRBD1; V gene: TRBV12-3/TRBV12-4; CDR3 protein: CASRTDRGGEQYF; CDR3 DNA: TGTGCCAGCAGAACAGACAGGGGAGGCGAGCAGTACTTC
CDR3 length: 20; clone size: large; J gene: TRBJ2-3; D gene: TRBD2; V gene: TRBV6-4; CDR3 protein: CASSDRGGQGLAGVLDTQYF; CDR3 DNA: TGTGCCAGCAGTGACCGGGGAGGGCAGGGACTAGCGGGAGTCCTCGATACGCAGTATTTT
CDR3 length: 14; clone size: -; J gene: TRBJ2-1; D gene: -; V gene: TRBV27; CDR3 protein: CASSQQKFYNEQFF; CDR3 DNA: TGTGCCAGCTCACAGCAAAAATTCTACAATGAGCAGTTCTTC
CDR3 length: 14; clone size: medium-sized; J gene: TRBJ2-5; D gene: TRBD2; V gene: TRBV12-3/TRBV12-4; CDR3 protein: CASSKAGDLETQYF; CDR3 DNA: TGTGCCAGCAGTAAAGCGGGAGATTTAGAGACCCAGTACTTC
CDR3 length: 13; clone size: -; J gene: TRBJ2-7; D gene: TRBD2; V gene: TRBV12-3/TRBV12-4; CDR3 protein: CASRLAGGYEQYF; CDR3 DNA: TGTGCCAGCAGACTAGCGGGAGGCTACGAGCAGTACTTC
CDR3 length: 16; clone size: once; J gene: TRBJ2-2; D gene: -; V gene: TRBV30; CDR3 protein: CASSSSTLTNTGELFF; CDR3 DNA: TGTGCCAGCAGCTCCTCGACGCTAACGAACACCGGGGAGCTGTTTTTT
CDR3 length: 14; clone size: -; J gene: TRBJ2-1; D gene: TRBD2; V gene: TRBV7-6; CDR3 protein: CASSGLAGYNEQFF; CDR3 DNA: TGTGCCAGCAGCGGACTAGCGGGGTACAATGAGCAGTTCTTC
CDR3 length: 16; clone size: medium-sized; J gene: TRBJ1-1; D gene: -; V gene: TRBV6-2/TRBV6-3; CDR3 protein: CASSYPIRQANTEAFF; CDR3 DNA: TGTGCCAGCAGTTACCCCATCAGACAGGCGAACACTGAAGCTTTCTTT